The 20 T cell receptor beta chains reported below all come from one sample, sequenced in a study of T cells in Graves' hyperthyroidism and ophthalmopathy. There were TCR beta CDR3 regions amplified from RNA transcripts. In the first-round RT-PCR of the TCR CDR3, the HTBI primer set was used. Each CDR3 protein gets one entry after TCRdb re-called the multiplex PCR reads with MiXCR. The sample consists of approximately 530,000 distinct CDR3 sequences, over 15% of them appearing once. Sequencing was performed on blood. Every receptor here comes from a woman aged 18-30 years with Graves' hyperthyroidism.

This clonotype appeared many times. The rearrangement joins TRBV3-1 to TRBJ2-1; no firm D call. This CDR3 has 15 residues. Looked up from germline, CDR1 is LGHDT and CDR2 is YNNKEL (reference sequence). Deletions cut 3 bases from V and 0 bases from J, with 9 bases between. The CDR3 DNA follows: TGTGCCAGCAGCCACCAGCGCACCTCCTACAATGAGCAGTTCTTC. It codes for CASSHQRTSYNEQFF.

This clonotype appeared a few times. This chain joins TRBV11-2 and TRBJ2-5; tentatively, D is TRBD2 (6 bases). Germline assignment: CDR1 SGHAT and CDR2 FQNNGV. The CDR3 has 17 amino acids. V was trimmed by 2 bases and J by 3 bases, leaving 19 bases between them. The chain's CDR3 is CASSLLMSSGIKETQYF. The CDR3 region has the DNA TGTGCCAGCAGCTTATTGATGAGTAGCGGCATAAAAGAGACCCAGTACTTC.

The chain couples TRBV12-3 or TRBV12-4 to TRBJ2-7; D is undetermined. V was cut by 6 bases and J by 4 bases, with 13 bases left in between. The CDR3 has 13 amino acids. The CDR3 bases are TGTGCCAGCAGACGCTCGGCCGGTTACGAGCAGTACTTC. This sequence encodes CASRRSAGYEQYF.

This clonotype has a count of ten or more. CDR3 sequence reads: CASSLSGGPDTQYF. CDR3 in DNA: TGTGCCAGCAGCTTATCGGGGGGGCCAGATACGCAGTATTTT. The chain combines TRBV11-2 with TRBJ2-3; TRBD2 matches at 8 bases. V gave up 2 bases and J gave up 4 bases; unmatched junction bases: 2. Germline V gene lookup returns CDR1 SGHAT and CDR2 FQNNGV. CDR3 length: 14 residues.

This chain connects TRBV13 to TRBJ2-7; D is perhaps TRBD1 or TRBD2 (6 bases each). The CDR3 is 16 amino acids. V was shortened by 5 bases and J by 3 bases, with 20 bases between the two germline ends. Germline V gene lookup returns CDR1 PRHDT and CDR2 FYEKMQ (reference sequence). CDR3 sequence reads: CASSPLRGARVYEQYF. CDR3 bases: TGTGCCAGCAGCCCCCTAAGGGGGGCCCGCGTCTACGAGCAGTACTTC.

Only a few counts were recorded for this clonotype. The gene calls are TRBV12-3 or TRBV12-4 and TRBJ1-1; D might be TRBD1 (5 bases). The CDR3 is 15 residues long. The ends were cut back, 8 bases at V and 1 base at J, with 17 bases in the middle. The CDR3 bases are TGTGCCAGCCTCGTCGCGAGACAGAAGAACACTGAAGCTTTCTTT. It codes for CASLVARQKNTEAFF.

This clonotype was counted between two and nine times. V gene TRBV15 combines with J gene TRBJ1-1; D call uncertain. The V gene's germline CDR1 is LNHNV and CDR2 YYDKDF (reference sequence). Trimming stripped 6 bases from V and 0 bases from J, with 11 bases between. The CDR3 covers 14 residues. The CDR3 DNA sequence: TGTGCCACCAGTCGGGAGAGGATGAACACTGAAGCTTTCTTT. Encoded protein: CATSRERMNTEAFF.

This clonotype was recorded a few times. This sequence joins TRBV20-1 and TRBJ2-5, with 7 bases lining up with TRBD2. J lost 5 bases, V lost 2 bases, and 14 bases had no gene match. The germline CDR1 and CDR2 sequences are DFQATT and SNEGSKA (reference sequence). The CDR3 runs to 16 residues. The CDR3 sequence is CSARIGLAGPGETQYF. The CDR3, as DNA: TGCAGTGCTAGAATAGGTTTAGCGGGTCCGGGGGAGACCCAGTACTTC.

This chain connects TRBV7-9 to TRBJ1-2; TRBD1 is a possible D gene (5 bases). Germline lookup yields CDR1 SEHNR and CDR2 FQNEAQ (reference sequence). The CDR3 has 14 amino acids. Trimming shortened V by 6 bases and J by 6 bases, and 17 bases separated the two germline ends. The CDR3 region has the DNA TGTGCCAGCAGTCTAGGGGTATCCCCCCATGGCTACACCTTC. Amino acids: CASSLGVSPHGYTF. Complete variable domain (other parts from reference TRBV7-9 and TRBJ1-2): DTGVSQNPRHKITKRGQNVTFRCDPISEHNRLYWYRQTLGQGPEFLTYFQNEAQLEKSRLLSDRFSAERPKGSFSTLEIQRTEQGDSAMYLCASSLGVSPHGYTFGSGTRLTVV.

This clonotype has just a few counts. The rearrangement uses TRBV3-1 and TRBJ2-7, with 7 bases fitting TRBD2. CDR3 length equals 13 residues. The trim removed 5 bases at V and 1 base at J, leaving 2 bases unmatched. Germline assignment: CDR1 LGHDT and CDR2 YNNKEL (reference sequence). The CDR3 region has the DNA TGTGCCAGCAGCACCGGGGGGTCCTACGAGCAGTACTTC. This translates into CASSTGGSYEQYF.

This clonotype was seen a handful of times. CDR3 DNA sequence: TGTGCCAGTAGAGTCCTAGGGGACACTGAAGCTTTCTTT. Protein sequence: CASRVLGDTEAFF. V is TRBV19 and J is TRBJ1-1; the D gene is possibly TRBD1 (5 bases). Germline V gene data show CDR1 as LNHDA and CDR2 as SQIVND (reference sequence). V was cut by 6 bases and J by 3 bases, with 11 bases left in between. CDR3 length: 13 amino acids.

This clonotype appeared a few times. The chain has TRBV14 and TRBJ2-3, with 15 bases aligning to TRBD2. The CDR3 has 18 amino acids. With 1 base clipped from V and 3 bases from J, the junction kept 5 bases outside the gene matches. Germline CDR1 and CDR2: SGHDN and FVKESK. The CDR3 DNA reads as TGTGCCAGCAGCCAAGCGATGGGACTAGCGGGAGGAACAGATACGCAGTATTTT. This sequence encodes CASSQAMGLAGGTDTQYF. Complete variable domain (other parts from reference TRBV14 and TRBJ2-3): EAGVTQFPSHSVIEKGQTVTLRCDPISGHDNLYWYRRVMGKEIKFLLHFVKESKQDESGMPNNRFLAERTGGTYSTLKVQPAELEDSGVYFCASSQAMGLAGGTDTQYFGPGTRLTVL.

The genes are TRBV7-9 and TRBJ2-4; perhaps TRBD1 as D (6 bases). Per germline, CDR1 SEHNR and CDR2 FQNEAQ (reference sequence). V dropped 5 bases and J dropped 0 bases, with 14 bases sitting between them. This CDR3 has 16 residues. For the CDR3, the DNA is TGTGCCAGCAGCCCGGACAGATTAAGAGCCAAAAACATTCAGTACTTC. Its translation is CASSPDRLRAKNIQYF.

The chain joins TRBV10-3 to TRBJ2-5; 7 bases agree with TRBD1. CDR1 and CDR2 (germline): ENHRY, SYGVKD. V lost 4 bases to trimming and J lost 1 base; unmatched junction nucleotides: 3. The CDR3 runs to 14 residues. This chain's CDR3 is CAISGTGVQETQYF. Written as DNA, the CDR3 is TGTGCCATCAGTGGCACAGGGGTCCAAGAGACCCAGTACTTC.

The chain carries TRBV30 and TRBJ2-7; 10 bases are shared with TRBD2. V was pared by 2 bases and J by 3 bases, with 4 bases of the junction left unmatched. This CDR3 comprises 14 residues. Germline assignment: CDR1 GTSNPN and CDR2 SVGIG (reference sequence). The CDR3 region has the DNA TGTGCCTGGAGTTTCGCTAGCGGGAGCTACGAGCAGTACTTC. This sequence encodes CAWSFASGSYEQYF.

The chain carries TRBV12-3 or TRBV12-4 and TRBJ2-3; maybe TRBD1 (5 bases). This CDR3 spans 14 amino acids. V lost 4 bases, J lost 2 bases, and 10 bases lay in between. CDR3 nucleotide sequence: TGTGCCAGCAGTTGGCGGACACTCACAGATACGCAGTATTTT. Amino acid sequence: CASSWRTLTDTQYF.

V gene TRBV3-1 combines with J gene TRBJ1-2; tentatively, D is TRBD1 (6 bases). Germline V lookup: CDR1 LGHDT, CDR2 YNNKEL (reference sequence). V shed 6 bases and J shed 7 bases, with 21 bases lying between them. The CDR3 is made up of 15 amino acids. The CDR3 coding sequence is TGTGCCAGCAGAACCTCACATCGGACAGTGGGTGGCTACACCTTC. This translates into CASRTSHRTVGGYTF.

The table lists this clonotype with many counts. The V gene is TRBV20-1, the J gene TRBJ2-1, with D hard to call. Germline V CDR1 and CDR2: DFQATT, SNEGSKA (reference sequence). The CDR3 spans 10 residues. Trimming took 3 bases from V and 8 from J, leaving 5 bases between them. CDR3 bases: TGCAGTGCTAGTGTTTATGAGCAGTTCTTC. This translates into CSASVYEQFF.

This clonotype was seen more than once but under ten times. The chain joins TRBV5-1 to TRBJ2-1; 7 bases are a match to TRBD1. The CDR3 has 14 amino acids. V shed 0 bases, J shed 8 bases, and the junction held 5 bases outside the gene matches. From germline, CDR1 is SGHRS and CDR2 YFSETQ. Written as DNA, the CDR3 is TGCGCCAGCAGCTTGGAGGGGGCAGGGCATGAGCAGTTCTTC. Encoded protein: CASSLEGAGHEQFF.

V gene TRBV4-1 combines with J gene TRBJ2-5; 8 bases map to TRBD1. CDR1 MGHRA and CDR2 YSYEKL come from the germline V gene. The CDR3 loop spans 16 amino acids. After removal of 2 bases from V and 3 bases from J, the junction contained 8 bases not matched to a gene. CDR3 DNA sequence: TGCGCCAGCAGCCAACCTCAAATACAGGGGGAAGAGACCCAGTACTTC. It yields the protein CASSQPQIQGEETQYF.